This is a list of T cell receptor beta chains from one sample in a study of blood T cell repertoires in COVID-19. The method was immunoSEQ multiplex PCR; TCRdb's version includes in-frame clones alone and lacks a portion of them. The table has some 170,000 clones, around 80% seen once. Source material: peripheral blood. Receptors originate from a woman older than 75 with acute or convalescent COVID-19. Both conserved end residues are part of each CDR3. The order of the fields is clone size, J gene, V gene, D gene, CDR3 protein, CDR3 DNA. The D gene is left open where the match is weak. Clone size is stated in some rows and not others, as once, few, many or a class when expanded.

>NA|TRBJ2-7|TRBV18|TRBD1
CASSMKGTGASYEQYF
TGTGCCAGCTCAATGAAAGGGACAGGGGCGTCCTACGAGCAGTACTTC
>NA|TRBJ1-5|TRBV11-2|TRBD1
CASSSGQGIHQPQHF
TGTGCCAGCAGCTCAGGACAGGGAATACATCAGCCCCAGCATTTT
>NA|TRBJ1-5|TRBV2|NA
CASTTDYSNQPQHF
TGTGCCAGCACCACTGATTATAGCAATCAGCCCCAGCATTTT
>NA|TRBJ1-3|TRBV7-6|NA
CASSLAGGEGNTIYF
TGTGCCAGCAGCTTAGCAGGGGGAGAAGGAAACACCATATATTTT
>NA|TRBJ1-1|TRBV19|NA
CASSIGGGSGEAFF
TGTGCCAGTAGTATAGGAGGGGGATCCGGTGAAGCTTTCTTT
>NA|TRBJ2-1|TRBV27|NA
CASRYTGGGNEQFF
TGTGCCAGCAGATACACAGGGGGGGGCAATGAGCAGTTCTTC
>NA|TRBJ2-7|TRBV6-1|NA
CASKPSTLYEQYF
TGTGCCAGCAAGCCTTCGACTCTCTACGAGCAGTACTTC
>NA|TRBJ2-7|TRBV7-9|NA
CASSFGSSYEQYF
TGTGCCAGCAGCTTTGGGAGCTCCTACGAGCAGTACTTC
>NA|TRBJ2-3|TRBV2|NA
CASRKTHFTDTQYF
TGTGCCAGCAGGAAGACTCATTTCACAGATACGCAGTATTTT
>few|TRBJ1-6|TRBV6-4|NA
CASSDGESSPLHF
TGTGCCAGCAGTGACGGTGAGAGTTCACCCCTCCACTTT
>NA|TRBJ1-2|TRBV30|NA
CAWSPTTGYTF
TGTGCCTGGAGTCCTACTACTGGCTACACCTTC
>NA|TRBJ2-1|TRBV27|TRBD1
CASSSPGTGPSNEQFF
TGTGCCAGCAGTTCCCCAGGGACAGGCCCTAGCAATGAGCAGTTCTTC
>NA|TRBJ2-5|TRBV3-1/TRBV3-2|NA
CASSLRGVETQYF
TGTGCCAGCAGCCTCCGGGGAGTAGAGACCCAGTACTTC
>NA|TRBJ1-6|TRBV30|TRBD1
CAWSTETGANSPLHF
TGTGCCTGGAGTACGGAGACAGGGGCAAATTCACCCCTCCACTTT
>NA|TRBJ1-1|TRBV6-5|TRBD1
CASTRQGGVNTEAFF
TGTGCCAGCACCCGACAGGGGGGGGTTAACACTGAAGCTTTCTTT
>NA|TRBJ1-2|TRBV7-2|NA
CASSLGGRGTYGYTF
TGTGCCAGCAGCTTAGGGGGTAGGGGGACCTATGGCTACACCTTC
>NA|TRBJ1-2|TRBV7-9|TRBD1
CASSSTGGGYTF
TGTGCCAGCAGTTCGACAGGGGGCGGCTACACCTTC
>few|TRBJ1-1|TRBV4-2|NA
CASSLRSSPENTEAFF
TGTGCCAGCAGCCTACGATCCTCTCCAGAGAACACTGAAGCTTTCTTT
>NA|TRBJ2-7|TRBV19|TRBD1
CASRLTGGSYEQYF
TGTGCCAGTAGGTTGACAGGGGGCTCCTACGAGCAGTACTTC
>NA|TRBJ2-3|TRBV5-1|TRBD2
CASRASGNTDTQYF
TGCGCCAGCAGGGCTAGCGGAAACACAGATACGCAGTATTTT
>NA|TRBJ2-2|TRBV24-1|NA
CATSERGRGNTGELFF
TGTGCCACCAGTGAAAGAGGCAGGGGAAACACCGGGGAGCTGTTTTTT
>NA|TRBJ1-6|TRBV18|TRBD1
CASSPGAGGTNNSPLHF
TGTGCCAGCTCACCAGGGGCAGGGGGCACAAATAATTCACCCCTCCACTTT
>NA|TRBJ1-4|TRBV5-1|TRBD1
CASSWGRGEKLFF
TGCGCCAGCAGCTGGGGCAGGGGGGAAAAACTGTTTTTT
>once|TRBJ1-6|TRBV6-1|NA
CASSELVINSPLHF
TGTGCCAGCAGTGAACTAGTGATCAATTCACCCCTCCACTTT
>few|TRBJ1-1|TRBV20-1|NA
CSASPVKAFF
TGCAGTGCTAGCCCAGTTAAAGCTTTCTTT
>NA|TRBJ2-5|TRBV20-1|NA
CSASTTVVQETQYF
TGCAGTGCAAGTACAACAGTCGTCCAAGAGACCCAGTACTTC
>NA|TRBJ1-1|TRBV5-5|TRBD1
CASSFLVGTGFTEAFF
TGTGCCAGCAGCTTCCTAGTAGGGACAGGGTTCACTGAAGCTTTCTTT
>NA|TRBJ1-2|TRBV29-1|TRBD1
CSVGDRGFGYTF
TGCAGCGTTGGGGACAGGGGATTTGGCTACACCTTC
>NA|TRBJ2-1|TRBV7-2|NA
CASSSSFSSSYNEQFF
TGTGCCAGCAGCTCTTCCTTTTCCAGCTCCTACAATGAGCAGTTCTTC
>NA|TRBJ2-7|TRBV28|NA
CASSLIRRAMEQYF
TGTGCCAGCAGTCTTATCCGGAGAGCAATGGAGCAGTACTTC
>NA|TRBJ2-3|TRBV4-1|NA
CASSRNTGYSTDTQYF
TGCGCCAGCAGCCGAAATACAGGGTATAGCACAGATACGCAGTATTTT
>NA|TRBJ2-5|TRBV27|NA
CASSTLQGSPEETQYF
TGTGCCAGCAGTACCCTACAGGGATCCCCCGAAGAGACCCAGTACTTC
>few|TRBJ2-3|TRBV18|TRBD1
CASSPRQGATDTQYF
TGTGCCAGCTCACCAAGGCAGGGGGCAACAGATACGCAGTATTTT
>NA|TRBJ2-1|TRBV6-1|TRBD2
CASSEALAGVNEQFF
TGTGCCAGCAGTGAAGCACTAGCGGGAGTCAATGAGCAGTTCTTC
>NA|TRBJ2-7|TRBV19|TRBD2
CASSIVPGTSVYEQYF
TGTGCCAGTAGTATAGTCCCCGGGACTAGCGTGTACGAGCAGTACTTC
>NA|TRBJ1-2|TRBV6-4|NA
CASSDQESEGGNYGYTF
TGTGCCAGCAGTGATCAGGAAAGTGAGGGAGGTAACTATGGCTACACCTTC